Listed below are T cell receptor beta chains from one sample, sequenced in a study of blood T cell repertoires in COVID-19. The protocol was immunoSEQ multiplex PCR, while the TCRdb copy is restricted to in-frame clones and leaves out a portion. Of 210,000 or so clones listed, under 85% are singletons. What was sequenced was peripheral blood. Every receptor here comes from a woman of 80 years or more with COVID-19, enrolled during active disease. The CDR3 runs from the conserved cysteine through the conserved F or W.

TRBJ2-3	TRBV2	CASSLARPGEGTDTQYF
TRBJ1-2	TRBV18	CASSPSGKDSYGYTF
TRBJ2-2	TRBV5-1	CASSSGQGYTGELFF
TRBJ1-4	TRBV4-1	CASSQEGTGGEKLFF
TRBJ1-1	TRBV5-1	CASRLSGSNTEAFF
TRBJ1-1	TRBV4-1	CASGRQGVMNTEAFF
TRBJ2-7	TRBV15	CATSRDWTGTGEQYF
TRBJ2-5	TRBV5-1	CASRTGSQETQYF
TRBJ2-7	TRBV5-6	CASSLTGTSGYEQYF
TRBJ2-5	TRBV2	CATSRGTSGRETQYF
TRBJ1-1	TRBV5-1	CASSSRGEENTEAFF
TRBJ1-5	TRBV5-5	CASSSWPSNQPQHF
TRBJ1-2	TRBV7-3	CASSFTGKDGYTF
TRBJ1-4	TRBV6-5	CASRTGGGRHEKLFF
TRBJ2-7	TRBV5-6	CASSLRGTATYEQYF
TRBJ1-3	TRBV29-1	CSVSDRASGNTIYF
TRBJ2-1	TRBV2	CASRQRGSDNEQFF